Below, 18 T cell receptor beta chains from the same sample are listed, as sequenced in a study of molecular identifiers for immune sequencing clone quantification. TCRdb reanalysed the PCR reads using MiXCR and keeps one entry per CDR3 protein. The table shows about 510,000 distinct CDR3 sequences, with 20% to 25% occurring only once. Sample: naive CD8+ T cells from blood, with Jurkat cell RNA spiked in. Documented subset: FACS-sorted CD8+CD4-CCR7+CD45RA+ naive T cells. The receptors derive from a human donor in good health. Some libraries in this study had Jurkat cell RNA spiked in.

This clonotype occurred a few times. J is TRBJ2-7 and V is TRBV10-1, with D perhaps given as TRBD1 or TRBD2 (5 bases each). The germline V gene encodes CDR1 WNHNN and CDR2 SYGVQD (reference sequence). The CDR3 spans 12 residues. V dropped 10 bases and J dropped 3 bases, with 13 bases sitting between them. This CDR3 is CANAGTRYEQYF. CDR3 sequence (DNA): TGCGCCAACGCAGGGACCCGCTACGAGCAGTACTTC.

This sequence joins TRBV12-3 or TRBV12-4 and TRBJ2-2; 13 nucleotides match TRBD2. This CDR3 is built from 15 residues. The junction had 1 base not matched to a gene; V was cut back by 3 bases and J by 6 bases. Here the CDR3 reads CASSFTSGGAGELFF. CDR3 nucleotide sequence: TGTGCCAGCAGTTTCACTAGCGGGGGGGCCGGGGAGCTGTTTTTT.

V usage is TRBV4-2 and J usage is TRBJ1-1; a possible D gene is TRBD1 (6 bases). The CDR3 consists of 16 residues. Trimming shortened V by 1 base and J by 1 base, and 13 bases separated the two germline ends. Germline V CDR1 and CDR2: LGHNA, YNFKEQ. The CDR3 is CASSQVSWGPNTEAFF. The CDR3 DNA sequence: TGTGCCAGCAGCCAAGTATCGTGGGGGCCGAACACTGAAGCTTTCTTT.

This clonotype has a count of ten or more. The genes are TRBV19 and TRBJ1-5, with 9 nucleotides matching TRBD1. This CDR3 has 14 amino acids. V lost 7 bases and J lost 6; bases outside the gene matches: 7. Germline CDR1 and CDR2: LNHDA and SQIVND (reference sequence). DNA for the CDR3: TGTGCCAGTAACGACAGGGGGGGAATTCAGCCCCAGCATTTT. This codes for CASNDRGGIQPQHF.

This clonotype has a count of ten or more. This chain connects TRBV27 to TRBJ2-3; 12 bases agree with TRBD1. The V gene end was trimmed by 5 bases and the J gene end by 2 bases; junction bases not matched to a gene: 11. The CDR3 is 18 residues long. Germline V CDR1 and CDR2: MNHEY, SMNVEV (reference sequence). The CDR3 region has the DNA TGTGCCAGCAGTCCTACCCCGGGGACAGGGGGCTACACAGATACGCAGTATTTT. Translating it yields CASSPTPGTGGYTDTQYF.

This chain uses TRBV10-3 with TRBJ2-3; D unclear. CDR3 length equals 13 residues. Trimming shortened V by 8 bases and J by 0 bases, and 9 bases separated the two germline ends. The germline CDR1 and CDR2 sequences are ENHRY and SYGVKD. The CDR3 reads CAIAGQSTDTQYF. DNA of the CDR3: TGTGCCATCGCCGGGCAGAGCACAGATACGCAGTATTTT.

This clonotype was seen at least ten times. The chain employs TRBV7-9 and TRBJ1-1; D gene uncertain. The CDR3 has 11 amino acids. Trimming took off 7 bases at V and 5 bases at J, with 8 bases between the two ends. Germline V lookup: CDR1 SEHNR, CDR2 FQNEAQ (reference sequence). CDR3 residues: CASKAGTEAFF. CDR3 coding DNA: TGTGCCAGCAAGGCGGGAACTGAAGCTTTCTTT.

This clonotype was recorded a few times. V and J are TRBV6-6 and TRBJ2-2; 8 positions match TRBD1. CDR3 length: 15 amino acids. Per germline, CDR1 MNHNY and CDR2 SVGAGI (reference sequence). The junction had 4 bases not matched to a gene; V was cut back by 6 bases and J by 1 base. The CDR3 spells CASRQDRENTGELFF. The CDR3 DNA is TGTGCCAGCAGGCAGGACAGGGAGAACACCGGGGAGCTGTTTTTT.

This clonotype was recorded at least ten times. The gene calls are TRBV6-5 and TRBJ2-5; 13 bases align to TRBD2. The CDR3 length is 18 residues. Germline trimming cut 8 bases from V and 5 bases from J; bases unmatched to any gene: 17. The V gene's germline CDR1 is MNHEY and CDR2 SVGAGI. The CDR3: CASSSLTTLAGGLETQYF. CDR3 DNA: TGTGCCAGCTCGAGCCTCACGACACTAGCGGGGGGGTTGGAGACCCAGTACTTC.

The chain combines TRBV20-1 with TRBJ2-2; D not certain. This CDR3 is 15 amino acids long. Germline assignment: CDR1 DFQATT and CDR2 SNEGSKA (reference sequence). V dropped 6 bases and J dropped 6 bases, with 20 bases sitting between them. For the CDR3, the DNA is TGCAGTGCCACCCTAGTGGGAAGTGCGGCCGGGGAGCTGTTTTTT. Its translation is CSATLVGSAAGELFF.

Only a few counts were recorded for this clonotype. The chain recombines TRBV10-2 with TRBJ1-1, with D possibly being TRBD1 (6 bases). Trimming stripped 2 bases from V and 0 bases from J, with 10 bases between. The germline V gene encodes CDR1 WSHSY and CDR2 SAAADI. The CDR3 covers 15 residues. CDR3 coding DNA: TGCGCCAGCAGTGAGCAACAGGGAATGAACACTGAAGCTTTCTTT. The encoded protein is CASSEQQGMNTEAFF.

V gene TRBV4-3 combines with J gene TRBJ2-2; a possible D gene is TRBD1 (5 bases). Germline V gives CDR1 LGHNA, CDR2 YSLEER. CDR3 size: 14 residues. Trimming removed 5 bases from V and 7 bases from J, with 14 bases in between. Here the CDR3 reads CASSIGVPGGELFF. As DNA, the CDR3 is TGCGCCAGCAGCATAGGGGTACCGGGCGGGGAGCTGTTTTTT.

As concerns this clonotype: An end of the junction differs from the germline gene, which may be a read error. The chain combines TRBV9 with TRBJ2-7, with D perhaps given as TRBD1 or TRBD2 (5 bases each). Germline CDR1 SGDLS, CDR2 YYNGEE. The CDR3 loop spans 13 amino acids. As DNA, the CDR3 is TGTGCCAGGAGCGTAGGTGGGGGCTACGAGCAGTACTTC. Protein sequence: CARSVGGGYEQYF.

This chain joins TRBV28 and TRBJ1-3; 7 positions match TRBD1. The germline CDR1 and CDR2 sequences are MDHEN and SYDVKM. J was trimmed by 0 bases and V by 3 bases; bases with no gene match: 8. CDR3 length equals 17 residues. The CDR3 region is CASSLPPGQYSGNTIYF. CDR3 DNA sequence: TGTGCCAGCAGTTTGCCTCCGGGACAGTACTCTGGAAACACCATATATTTT.

This sequence joins TRBV30 and TRBJ2-1; no definite D call. The CDR3 is 11 amino acids. Germline CDR1 reads GTSNPN; CDR2 reads SVGIG (reference sequence). V was shortened by 0 bases and J by 8 bases, with 5 bases between the two germline ends. In nucleotides, the CDR3 is TGTGCCTGGAGTGTGGTCTATGAGCAGTTCTTC. Residues: CAWSVVYEQFF. Based on the CDR3 plus reference TRBV30 and TRBJ2-1, the full variable domain is SQTIHQWPATLVQPVGSPLSLECTVEGTSNPNLYWYRQAAGRGLQLLFYSVGIGQISSEVPQNLSASRPQDRQFILSSKKLLLSDSGFYLCAWSVVYEQFFGPGTRLTVL.

In its sample, this clonotype was seen once. Given a much more abundant clone one base away, this may be a read error. This is likely a read error, given that the CDR3 carries no conserved phenylalanine or tryptophan at its end. The chain couples TRBV6-5 to TRBJ2-3; 11 nucleotides line up with TRBD2. This CDR3 is built from 16 residues. The J segment lost 2 bases and the V segment lost 4 bases, leaving 5 bases of the junction unmatched. Germline V gene data show CDR1 as MNHEY and CDR2 as SVGAGI. The CDR3 region is CASSSSTSGTTDTQYL. The CDR3 DNA is TGTGCCAGCAGTTCCTCGACTAGCGGGACCACAGATACGCAGTATTTA.

This clonotype was picked up many times. This chain uses TRBV5-1 with TRBJ2-5; D uncertain. V dropped 0 bases and J dropped 5 bases, with 14 bases sitting between them. This CDR3 is built from 15 residues. CDR1 is SGHRS, CDR2 YFSETQ, per germline. Here the CDR3 DNA reads TGCGCCAGCAGCTTGGAAACAATCCGATTGGAGACCCAGTACTTC. Translated: CASSLETIRLETQYF. Filled out from reference TRBV5-1 and TRBJ2-5, the complete variable domain reads KAGVTQTPRYLIKTRGQQVTLSCSPISGHRSVSWYQQTPGQGLQFLFEYFSETQRNKGNFPGRFSGRQFSNSRSEMNVSTLELGDSALYLCASSLETIRLETQYFGPGTRLLVL.

This clonotype was counted a few times. This chain uses TRBV30 with TRBJ2-3, with 7 nucleotides matching TRBD2. Trimming cost V 0 bases and J 0 bases; bases outside gene matches: 3. This CDR3 has 15 residues. CDR1 is GTSNPN, CDR2 SVGIG, per germline (reference sequence). This CDR3 reads CAWSVRLASTDTQYF. CDR3 DNA: TGTGCCTGGAGTGTACGACTAGCTAGCACAGATACGCAGTATTTT.